This T cell receptor beta chain was sequenced in a study of T-cell reconstitution after alpha-beta-depleted transplantation in children (dated by TCRdb to between 2015 and 2016). With respect to the entire study: The study quantitatively tracked T-cell immune reconstitution after TCRalphabeta/CD19-depleted allogeneic hematopoietic cell transplantation in children using TCR repertoire profiling.

Beyond this particular receptor, the publication reports: Over the following months the frequencies of hyperexpanded clones went down, and after one year T-cell counts and TCRbeta diversity were mostly credited to newly produced T cells. In some patients, the high TCRbeta diversity seen at day 60 was put down to recipient T cells and intrathymic progenitors that had survived conditioning. About two months after transplant, the apparently early recovery of alphabetaT-cell counts reportedly depended on just several hundred clones that had expanded rapidly and came from non-depleted graft cells.

The library relied on PCR. TCRdb lists the instrument as Illumina HiSeq 2500. To normalize quantification of the TCRbeta repertoire, the TCR libraries were built with molecular barcoding that relied on unique molecular identifiers. TCRdb trimmed the raw reads at Q25, called clones with MiXCR and kept productive beta chains. Rows with a matching CDR3 protein are joined into one entry that keeps the most common DNA and genes. This sample gives 700,000 or so distinct CDR3 sequences in total; around 12% of them show up just once. 0.65% to 0.9% of the sample belongs to the ten largest clones. On this clonotype itself: No antigen is known for it. Nothing much larger sits one base from this clone, and base qualities are not available.

This specimen's treatment or condition label, per the study, means: allogeneic hematopoietic cell transplantation with graft depleted of TCRalphabeta T cells and CD19 B cells. TCRalphabeta/CD19-depleted allogeneic hematopoietic cell grafts were given to the transplant recipients, all of whom were children. V drops 3 bases and J drops 2 bases, leaving 9 bases in between. The CDR3 starts with the cysteine, ends with the phenylalanine, and has 14 residues. Only the CDR3 part of the read is kept: 42 bases, read in frame from the first base. CDR1 LGHDT and CDR2 YNNKEL are derived from the germline V gene (reference sequence).

The sequencing used PBMCs, collected before TCRalphabeta/CD19-depleted stem cell transplant. The receptor was isolated from a girl between 2 and 10 years old with congenital amegakaryocytic thrombocytopenia, due to receive a stem cell transplant. This receptor chain uses TRBV3-1 and TRBJ2-3, with TRBD2 perhaps the D gene, on 5 matching bases. In nucleotides, the sequence is TGTGCCAGCAGCCAGGTGGGAGTCACAGATACGCAGTATTTT. Its coded protein is CASSQVGVTDTQYF.